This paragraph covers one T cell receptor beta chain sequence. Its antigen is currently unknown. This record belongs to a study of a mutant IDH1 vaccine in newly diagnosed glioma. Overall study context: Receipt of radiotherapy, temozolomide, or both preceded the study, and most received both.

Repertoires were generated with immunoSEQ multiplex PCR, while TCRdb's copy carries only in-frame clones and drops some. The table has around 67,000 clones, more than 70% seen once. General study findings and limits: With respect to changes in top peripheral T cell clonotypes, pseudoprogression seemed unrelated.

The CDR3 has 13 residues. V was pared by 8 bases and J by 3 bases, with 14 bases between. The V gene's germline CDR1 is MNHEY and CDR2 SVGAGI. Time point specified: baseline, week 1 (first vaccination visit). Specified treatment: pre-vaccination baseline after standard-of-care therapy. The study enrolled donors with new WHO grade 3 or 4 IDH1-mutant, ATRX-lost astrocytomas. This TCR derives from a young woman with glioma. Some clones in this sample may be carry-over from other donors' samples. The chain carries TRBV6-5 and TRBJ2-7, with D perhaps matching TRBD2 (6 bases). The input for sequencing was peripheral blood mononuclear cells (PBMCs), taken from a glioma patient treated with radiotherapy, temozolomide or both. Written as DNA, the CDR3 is TGTGCCAGCCGGAGGGCAGGCAACTACGAGCAGTACTTC. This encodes CASRRAGNYEQYF.